Following are 27 T cell receptor beta chains from one sample sequenced in a study of blood T cells in healthy people across ages (dated by TCRdb to the mid-2010s). The library came from 5' RACE. A second PCR of roughly 7 to 11 cycles was performed with a sample-barcoded 5' primer and a J-beta primer mix. In TCRdb, the public reads were trimmed at Q25 with fastp and aligned with MiXCR, with productive beta chains retained. Rows merge per CDR3 protein into single entries with the most common DNA and genes. This sample gives approximately 1,700,000 distinct CDR3 sequences in total; 30% to 40% of them show up just once. Together, the top ten hold more than 20% of the sample. The sample was blood. These receptors were obtained from a human donor in good health.

This sequence joins TRBV5-1 and TRBJ2-5, with 10 bases identical to TRBD1. This CDR3 has 15 amino acids. V trimming: 4 bases; J trimming: 0 bases; junction bases outside the gene matches: 3. CDR1 and CDR2 (germline): SGHRS, YFSETQ. The CDR3 region is CASSPTGGYQETQYF. The CDR3 DNA reads as TGCGCCAGCAGCCCGACAGGGGGCTACCAAGAGACCCAGTACTTC.

Regarding this clonotype: One end of the junction varies from germline; a read error may be responsible. The rearrangement uses TRBV3-1 and TRBJ2-5; D possibly matches TRBD1 or TRBD2 (5 bases each). The CDR3 length is 16 residues. Germline CDR1 is LGHDT and CDR2 is YNNKEL (reference sequence). The CDR3: CASSQERPGPQGTQYF. The CDR3 DNA reads TGTGCCAGCAGCCAAGAAAGACCGGGACCCCAAGGGACCCAGTACTTC.

The chain links TRBV10-3 to TRBJ2-1, with 8 bases identical to TRBD2. V trimming: 4 bases; J trimming: 8 bases; junction bases outside the gene matches: 10. CDR3 length equals 15 residues. The germline CDR1 and CDR2 sequences are ENHRY and SYGVKD. In DNA form, the CDR3 reads TGTGCCATCAGTGCTTCGGGGGGGCCCCGATATGAGCAGTTCTTC. Protein product: CAISASGGPRYEQFF.

The rearrangement joins TRBV3-1 to TRBJ1-6; 8 bases line up with TRBD1. Germline lookup yields CDR1 LGHDT and CDR2 YNNKEL (reference sequence). The CDR3 is made up of 17 amino acids. The V gene end was trimmed by 5 bases and the J gene end by 8 bases; junction bases not matched to a gene: 14. Written as DNA, the CDR3 is TGTGCCAGCAGCTCGGTCGCAGGGGGCATATGGGATTCACCCCTCCACTTT. It codes for CASSSVAGGIWDSPLHF.

This clonotype occurred many times. This chain links TRBV4-3 with TRBJ2-5; D gene uncertain. V gave up 0 bases and J gave up 4 bases, with 12 bases separating them. The CDR3 spans 15 residues. Germline values: CDR1 LGHNA, CDR2 YSLEER. CDR3 in DNA: TGCGCCAGCAGCCAAGATAGAGAGTTGGGAGAGACCCAGTACTTC. Amino acids: CASSQDRELGETQYF.

The rearrangement uses TRBV12-3 or TRBV12-4 and TRBJ2-1, with TRBD2 matching 8 bases. V shed 1 base, J shed 6 bases, and the junction held 5 bases outside the gene matches. The CDR3 is 15 amino acids. CDR3 nucleotide sequence: TGTGCCAGCAGTTTAGGAAGTAGCGGGGCCAATGAGCAGTTCTTC. This gives the protein CASSLGSSGANEQFF.

For this clonotype: At one end the junction does not follow the germline gene, possibly because of a read error. The chain employs TRBV13 and TRBJ1-1; D is perhaps TRBD1 (5 bases). Germline-derived CDR1 and CDR2 are PRHDT and FYEKMQ (reference sequence). The CDR3 runs 13 residues. The CDR3 loop reads CASSLGRESEAFF. In DNA form, the CDR3 reads TGTGCCAGCAGCCTAGGCAGGGAAAGTGAAGCTTTCTTT.

This rearrangement joins TRBV11-2 to TRBJ2-1; D may be TRBD1 (7 bases). V dropped 5 bases and J dropped 8 bases, with 13 bases sitting between them. The V gene's germline CDR1 is SGHAT and CDR2 FQNNGV. The CDR3 is 13 residues long. In nucleotides, the CDR3 is TGTGCCAGCAGCCCAGGGGGGTTGTATGAGCAGTTCTTC. Encoded protein: CASSPGGLYEQFF.

The V call is TRBV30, the J call TRBJ2-4; tentatively, D is TRBD1 (6 bases). The tail of the sequence fits TRBJ2-7 better, so the J call may be wrong. CDR1 and CDR2 from the germline V gene are GTSNPN and SVGIG (reference sequence). CDR3 length: 12 amino acids. DNA for the CDR3: TGTGCCTGGAGTGTCTGGGGGCGCGAGCAGTACTTC. This gives the protein CAWSVWGREQYF.

The V and J genes are TRBV7-3 and TRBJ2-3; TRBD1 matches at 7 bases. Germline V gene sequence: CDR1 SGHTA, CDR2 FQGTGA. Unmatched junction bases numbered 9, after V lost 7 bases and J lost 2 bases. The CDR3 spans 15 residues. The CDR3: CASTATGQPTDTQYF. CDR3 DNA: TGTGCCAGCACCGCGACAGGGCAACCCACAGATACGCAGTATTTT.

This clonotype was seen a few times. The genes are TRBV28 and TRBJ2-7, with 9 bases aligning to TRBD1. Looked up from germline, CDR1 is MDHEN and CDR2 is SYDVKM. Trimming at V came to 6 bases and at J to 6 bases, leaving 3 bases not matched to a gene. The CDR3 extends over 12 amino acids. CDR3 coding DNA: TGTGCCAGCAGCGGACAGGGGACCGAGCAGTACTTC. Protein sequence: CASSGQGTEQYF.

Many counts were recorded for this clonotype. The chain carries TRBV5-1 and TRBJ1-4; D unclear. Trimming pared 6 bases from V and 1 base from J, leaving 10 bases between. The CDR3 extends over 14 amino acids. The V gene's germline CDR1 is SGHRS and CDR2 YFSETQ. CDR3 DNA sequence: TGCGCCAGCAAGCAGGATGAAACTAATGAAAAACTGTTTTTT. It specifies CASKQDETNEKLFF.

The V gene is TRBV6-6, the J gene TRBJ2-1; the match to TRBD2 covers 15 bases. Germline V gives CDR1 MNHNY, CDR2 SVGAGI (reference sequence). Germline trimming cut 4 bases from V and 10 bases from J; bases unmatched to any gene: 5. The CDR3 extends over 15 amino acids. As DNA, the CDR3 is TGTGCCAGCAGTTCCGGGACTAGCGGGGGGAAGGAGCAGTTCTTC. It yields the protein CASSSGTSGGKEQFF.

The rearrangement joins TRBV10-2 to TRBJ1-5; 9 positions match TRBD1. Trimming cost V 4 bases and J 7 bases; bases outside gene matches: 5. The CDR3 is 14 amino acids. The germline CDR1 and CDR2 sequences are WSHSY and SAAADI. This CDR3 is CASSGRTGGQPQHF. As DNA, the CDR3 is TGCGCCAGCAGTGGTCGAACAGGGGGCCAGCCCCAGCATTTT.

V and J are TRBV20-1 and TRBJ2-5; TRBD2 agrees at 10 bases. This CDR3 contains 16 residues. Trimming at V came to 3 bases and at J to 11 bases, leaving 18 bases not matched to a gene. Germline CDR1 DFQATT, CDR2 SNEGSKA (reference sequence). CDR3 loop: CSASVAGGHSYNEQYF. As DNA, the CDR3 is TGCAGTGCTAGTGTAGCGGGGGGCCACTCCTACAATGAGCAGTACTTC.

This clonotype was counted many times. This chain's CDR3 is CASSFLNSYNEQFF. The CDR3 nucleotides are TGTGCCAGCAGTTTCCTCAACTCCTACAATGAGCAGTTCTTC. This rearrangement joins TRBV12-3 or TRBV12-4 to TRBJ2-1; D is uncertain. Trimming left V 3 bases short and J 0 bases short, with 6 bases between. The CDR3 contains 14 residues.

This clonotype occurred a few times. The chain's CDR3 is CASSLFTGVRLGYGYTF. CDR3 DNA sequence: TGTGCCAGCAGCTTATTCACAGGGGTTCGACTAGGGTATGGCTACACCTTC. This rearrangement joins TRBV7-9 to TRBJ1-2, with 7 bases identical to TRBD1. Germline CDR1 reads SEHNR; CDR2 reads FQNEAQ (reference sequence). The CDR3 has 17 residues. The V and J ends lost 2 bases and 5 bases, in that order; junction bases with no gene match: 14.

V usage is TRBV29-1 and J usage is TRBJ2-3; 8 bases match TRBD2. The CDR3 is 14 residues long. Losses at the gene ends were 7 bases for V and 3 bases for J; bases not matched to a gene: 9. CDR1 is SQVTM and CDR2 is ANQGSEA in the germline V gene. CDR3: CSAGGVDSTDTQYF. In DNA form, the CDR3 reads TGCAGCGCCGGGGGGGTAGATTCGACAGATACGCAGTATTTT.

In its sample, this clonotype was seen once. The genes are TRBV6-1 and TRBJ2-7; 9 bases are shared with TRBD1. CDR1 and CDR2 from the germline V gene are MNHNS and SASEGT. After removal of 6 bases from V and 9 bases from J, the junction contained 15 bases not matched to a gene. The CDR3 loop spans 15 amino acids. CDR3 sequence: CASSPRTGALQVQYF. The CDR3 DNA sequence: TGTGCCAGCAGCCCCCGGACAGGGGCGCTCCAGGTGCAGTACTTC.

The V call is TRBV5-6, the J call TRBJ1-2; D is uncertain. Trimming removed 6 bases from V and 2 bases from J, with 11 bases in between. This CDR3 contains 13 residues. Germline V lookup: CDR1 SGHDT, CDR2 YYEEEE. DNA of the CDR3: TGTGCCAGCAACCAGCTTATGAACTATGGCTACACCTTC. Encoded protein: CASNQLMNYGYTF.

The CDR3 DNA is TGCAGTGCTCCGACTAGCGGGGGGTTGGCAGATACGCAGTATTTT. Amino acid sequence: CSAPTSGGLADTQYF. V gene TRBV20-1 combines with J gene TRBJ2-3, with 13 bases that match TRBD2. The CDR3 runs 15 residues. Germline assignment: CDR1 DFQATT and CDR2 SNEGSKA (reference sequence). V gave up 5 bases and J gave up 4 bases; unmatched junction bases: 6.

The chain carries TRBV20-1 and TRBJ2-7; a weak D match, TRBD2 (6 bases). Gene TRBJ2-5 matches the end of the DNA better, so the J call may be wrong. The CDR3 consists of 13 residues. Germline loops: CDR1 DFQATT, CDR2 SNEGSKA (reference sequence). The CDR3 sequence: CSARVEGRETQYF. CDR3 sequence (DNA): TGCAGTGCTAGAGTGGAGGGGAGAGAGACCCAGTACTTC.

As concerns this clonotype: Germline and junction disagree at one end, which may indicate a read error. The V call is TRBV11-2, the J call TRBJ2-4; possible D gene TRBD1, 5 bases. TRBJ2-5 matches the DNA end more closely, so the J call is doubtful. The germline V gene has CDR1 SGHAT and CDR2 FQNNGV. CDR3 length: 15 amino acids. The CDR3 nucleotides are TGTGCCTGCAGCTTAGGGGTCCGGGTCGGCGGGACCCAGTACTTC. Protein sequence: CACSLGVRVGGTQYF.

This clonotype was counted ten times or more. This chain joins TRBV29-1 and TRBJ2-7; 9 nucleotides match TRBD1. The V gene's germline CDR1 is SQVTM and CDR2 ANQGSEA. This CDR3 contains 12 residues. The V segment lost 6 bases and the J segment 7 bases; nucleotides outside the gene matches: 7. The CDR3 nucleotides are TGCAGCGTGGGGACAGGGCTCGGGGAGCAGTACTTC. It is translated as CSVGTGLGEQYF.

Comments on this clonotype: One end of the junction varies from germline; a read error may be responsible. The chain joins TRBV28 to TRBJ2-7; 9 bases line up with TRBD1. The germline V gene has CDR1 MDHEN and CDR2 SYDVKM. The CDR3 consists of 14 residues. In DNA form, the CDR3 reads TGTGTCAGCAGTTTTTGGGACAGGGCCTACGAGCAGTACTTC. It yields the protein CVSSFWDRAYEQYF.

V usage is TRBV7-8 and J usage is TRBJ2-5, with a weak D call TRBD2 (5 bases). The length of the CDR3 is 13 residues. The V end lost 5 bases, the J end lost 11 bases, and 18 bases lay between the germline ends. From germline, CDR1 is SGHVS and CDR2 FQNEAQ. In nucleotides, the CDR3 is TGTGCCAGCAGCCGGGCCCCGGGGAGTGCTCAGTACTTC. As protein: CASSRAPGSAQYF. Full variable domain (missing parts from reference TRBV7-8 and TRBJ2-5): GAGVSQSPRYKVAKRGQDVALRCDPISGHVSLFWYQQALGQGPEFLTYFQNEAQLDKSGLPSDRFFAERPEGSVSTLKIQRTQQEDSAVYLCASSRAPGSAQYFGPGTRLLVL.

The chain carries TRBV6-1 and TRBJ1-2; D perhaps matches TRBD1 (5 bases). CDR1 and CDR2 (germline): MNHNS, SASEGT. Trimming took 0 bases from V and 1 from J, leaving 15 bases between them. The CDR3 sequence is 17 residues long. The CDR3 reads CASSEALRTGGNYGYTF. DNA of the CDR3: TGTGCCAGCAGTGAAGCGCTTCGTACAGGAGGTAACTATGGCTACACCTTC.